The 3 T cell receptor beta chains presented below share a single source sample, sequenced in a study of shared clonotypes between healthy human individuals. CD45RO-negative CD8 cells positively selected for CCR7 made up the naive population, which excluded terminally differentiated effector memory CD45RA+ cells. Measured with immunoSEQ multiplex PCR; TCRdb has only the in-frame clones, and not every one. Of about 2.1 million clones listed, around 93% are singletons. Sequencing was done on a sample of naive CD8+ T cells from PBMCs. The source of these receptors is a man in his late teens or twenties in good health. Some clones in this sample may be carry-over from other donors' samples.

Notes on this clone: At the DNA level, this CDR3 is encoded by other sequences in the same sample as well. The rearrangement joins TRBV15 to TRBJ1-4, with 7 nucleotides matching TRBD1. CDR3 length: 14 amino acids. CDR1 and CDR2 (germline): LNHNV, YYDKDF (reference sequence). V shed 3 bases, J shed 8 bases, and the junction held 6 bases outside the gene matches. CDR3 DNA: TGTGCCACCAGCAGCCGACAGGGAAGGGAAAAACTGTTTTTT. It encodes CATSSRQGREKLFF.

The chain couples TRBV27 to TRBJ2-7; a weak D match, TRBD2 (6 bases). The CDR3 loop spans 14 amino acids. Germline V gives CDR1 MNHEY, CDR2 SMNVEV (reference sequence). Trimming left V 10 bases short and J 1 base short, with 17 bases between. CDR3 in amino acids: CATAGSTSSYEQYF. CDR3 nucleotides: TGTGCCACCGCGGGGAGCACCTCGTCCTACGAGCAGTACTTC.

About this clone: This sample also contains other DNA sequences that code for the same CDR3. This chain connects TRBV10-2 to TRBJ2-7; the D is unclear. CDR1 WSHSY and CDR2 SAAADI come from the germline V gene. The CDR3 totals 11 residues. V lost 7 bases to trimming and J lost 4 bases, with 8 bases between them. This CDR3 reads CASTPGYEQYF. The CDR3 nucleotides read TGCGCCAGCACCCCCGGTTACGAGCAGTACTTC.